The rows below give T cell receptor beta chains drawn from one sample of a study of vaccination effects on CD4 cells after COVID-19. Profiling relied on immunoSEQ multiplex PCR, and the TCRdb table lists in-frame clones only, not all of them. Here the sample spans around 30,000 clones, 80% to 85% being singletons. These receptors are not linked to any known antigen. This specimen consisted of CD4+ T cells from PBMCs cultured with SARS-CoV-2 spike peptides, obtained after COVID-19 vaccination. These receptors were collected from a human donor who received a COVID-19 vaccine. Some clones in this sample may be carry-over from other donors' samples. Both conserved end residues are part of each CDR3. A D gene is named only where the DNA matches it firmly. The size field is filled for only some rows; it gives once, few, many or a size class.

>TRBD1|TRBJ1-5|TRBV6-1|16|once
TGTGCCAGCAGTGACGACAGGGATCCTAGCAATCAGCCCCAGCATTTT
CASSDDRDPSNQPQHF
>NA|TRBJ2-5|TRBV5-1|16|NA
TGCGCCAGCAGCCCCTGGTTGGGGCCGCTTAAAGAGACCCAGTACTTC
CASSPWLGPLKETQYF
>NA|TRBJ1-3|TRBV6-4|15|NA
TGTGCCAGCAGTGCGGACGGATCCTCTGGAAACACCATATATTTT
CASSADGSSGNTIYF
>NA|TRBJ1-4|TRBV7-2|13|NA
TGTGCCAGCAGCTTGAGGTCTAATGAAAAACTGTTTTTT
CASSLRSNEKLFF
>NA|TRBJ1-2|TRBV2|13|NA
TGTGCCAGCAGGATCAAGAGTTACTATGGCTACACCTTC
CASRIKSYYGYTF
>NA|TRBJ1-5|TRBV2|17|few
TGTGCCAGCAGTCAATCTCAGACAGGCGAGGGGAGTCAGCCCCAGCATTTT
CASSQSQTGEGSQPQHF
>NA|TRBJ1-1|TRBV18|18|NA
TGTGCCAGCTCCCCCGCTCTAGTCGGTTACGAAAGGAACACTGAAGCTTTCTTT
CASSPALVGYERNTEAFF
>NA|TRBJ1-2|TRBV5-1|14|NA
TGCGCCAGCAGCTTGGGGACAGAGTGGTATGGCTACACCTTC
CASSLGTEWYGYTF
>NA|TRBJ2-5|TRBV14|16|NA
TGTGCCAGCAGCCAAGATTCGGCGGGTTGGCGAAAGACCCAGTACTTC
CASSQDSAGWRKTQYF
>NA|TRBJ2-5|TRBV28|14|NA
TGTGCCAGCAGTCCAGGGGGGCCCCAGGAGACCCAGTACTTC
CASSPGGPQETQYF
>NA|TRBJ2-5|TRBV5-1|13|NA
TGCGCCAGCAGCGTTGGCGTTTTGGAGACCCAGTACTTC
CASSVGVLETQYF
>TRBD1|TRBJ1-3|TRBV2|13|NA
TGTGCCAGCAGTGGGACAGGAGGAAACACCATATATTTT
CASSGTGGNTIYF
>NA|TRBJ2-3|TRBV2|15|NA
TGTGCCAGCTCATCCGGATCCGGGACTTTAGATACGCAGTATTTT
CASSSGSGTLDTQYF
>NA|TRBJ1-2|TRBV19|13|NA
TGTGCCAGTAGCCGGGACACCAACTATGGCTACACCTTC
CASSRDTNYGYTF
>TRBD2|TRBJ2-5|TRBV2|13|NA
TGTGCCAGCTCAGGGAGGGAGCAAGAGACCCAGTACTTC
CASSGREQETQYF
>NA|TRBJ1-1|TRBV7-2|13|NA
TGTGCCAGCAGCTCGGGACAGAACACTGAAGCTTTCTTT
CASSSGQNTEAFF
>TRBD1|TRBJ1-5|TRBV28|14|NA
TGTGCCAGCAGTCGGACAGGGGCAGGACAGCCCCAGCATTTT
CASSRTGAGQPQHF
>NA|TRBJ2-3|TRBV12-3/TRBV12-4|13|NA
TGTGCCAGCAGTTTTGGGTCCACAGATACGCAGTATTTT
CASSFGSTDTQYF
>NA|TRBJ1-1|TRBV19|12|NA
TGTGCCAGTCGGACGGCGAACACTGAAGCTTTCTTT
CASRTANTEAFF
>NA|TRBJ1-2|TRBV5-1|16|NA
TGCGCCAGCAGCCACCTTCCGGATACCTACCACTATGGCTACACCTTC
CASSHLPDTYHYGYTF
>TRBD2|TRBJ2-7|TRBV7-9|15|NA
TGTGCCAGCAGCCCGAGACTAGCGGACCCCTACGAGCAGTACTTC
CASSPRLADPYEQYF
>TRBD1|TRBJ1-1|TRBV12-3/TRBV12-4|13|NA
TGTGCCAGCAGTCGCAGGGGGGACACTGAAGCTTTCTTT
CASSRRGDTEAFF
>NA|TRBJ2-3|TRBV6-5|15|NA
TGTGCCAGCAGCTCCGGACGGGTTTACACAGATACGCAGTATTTT
CASSSGRVYTDTQYF
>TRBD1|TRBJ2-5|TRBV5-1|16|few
TGCGCCAGCAGCCTGGGGACAGGAGACTCTCAAGAGACCCAGTACTTC
CASSLGTGDSQETQYF
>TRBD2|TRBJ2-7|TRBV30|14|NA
TGTGCCTGGAGTTCGACTAGCGGAAACTACGAGCAGTACTTC
CAWSSTSGNYEQYF
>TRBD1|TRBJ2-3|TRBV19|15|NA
TGTGCCAGTGGTAACCGGGACAGGGACACAGATACGCAGTATTTT
CASGNRDRDTDTQYF
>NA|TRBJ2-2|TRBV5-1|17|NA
TGCGCCAGCAGCTTGATAAGAGGGTTAGCGAACACCGGGGAGCTGTTTTTT
CASSLIRGLANTGELFF
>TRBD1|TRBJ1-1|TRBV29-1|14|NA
TGCAGCGTCATCTCCGGGACAGGGGGAACTGAAGCTTTCTTT
CSVISGTGGTEAFF
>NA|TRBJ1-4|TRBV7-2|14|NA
TGTGCCAGCAGCCTCCAGGCAACTAATGAAAAACTGTTTTTT
CASSLQATNEKLFF
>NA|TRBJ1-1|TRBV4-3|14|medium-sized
TGCGCCAGCAGCCAAGAGTCAGAGAACACTGAAGCTTTCTTT
CASSQESENTEAFF
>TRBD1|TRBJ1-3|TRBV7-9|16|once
TGTGCCAGCAGCCAAGGGACAGGGGCTGGTGGAAACACCATATATTTT
CASSQGTGAGGNTIYF
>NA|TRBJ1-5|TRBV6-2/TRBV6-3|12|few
TGTGCCAGCAGTTACGGTTATCAGCCCCAGCATTTT
CASSYGYQPQHF
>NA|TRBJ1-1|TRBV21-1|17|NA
TGTGCCAGCAGCAATGACCGGGAGGGTGGGGAGAACACTGAAGCTTTCTTT
CASSNDREGGENTEAFF
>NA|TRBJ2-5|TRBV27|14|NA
TGTGCCAGCAGTTTCCTTAGGGTGAGGGAGACCCAGTACTTC
CASSFLRVRETQYF
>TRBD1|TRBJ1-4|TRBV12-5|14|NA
TGTGCTAGTGGCAATGGACAGGGGAGGGAAAAACTGTTTTTT
CASGNGQGREKLFF
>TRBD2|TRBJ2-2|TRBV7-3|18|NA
TGTGCCAGCAGCTTAACATTAGCGGGGGCATCGAACACCGGGGAGCTGTTTTTT
CASSLTLAGASNTGELFF
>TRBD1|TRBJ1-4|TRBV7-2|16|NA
TGTGCCAGCAGCTTAACTAGACAGGGGGGTAATGAAAAACTGTTTTTT
CASSLTRQGGNEKLFF
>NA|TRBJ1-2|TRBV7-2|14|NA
TGTGCCAGCAGCTTAGGTACGGGAAACTATGGCTACACCTTC
CASSLGTGNYGYTF
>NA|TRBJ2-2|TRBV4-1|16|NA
TGCGCCAGCAGCCAAGTTCAATTTCGGGGGACCGGGGAGCTGTTTTTT
CASSQVQFRGTGELFF
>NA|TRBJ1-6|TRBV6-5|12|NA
TGTGCCAGCGGTACGATTAATTCACCCCTCCACTTT
CASGTINSPLHF
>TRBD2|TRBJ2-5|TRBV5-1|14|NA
TGCGCCAGCAGCTTGTGGGGGGGGGAAGAGACCCAGTACTTC
CASSLWGGEETQYF
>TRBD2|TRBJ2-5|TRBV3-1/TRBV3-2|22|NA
TGTGCCAGCAGCCAAGCCACTACGGGACCACCGGGACTAGCGGCAAAACAAGAGACCCAGTACTTC
CASSQATTGPPGLAAKQETQYF
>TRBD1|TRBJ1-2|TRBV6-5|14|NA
TGTGCCAGCAGGGCGGGCAGGGGGGTCCATGGCTACACCTTC
CASRAGRGVHGYTF
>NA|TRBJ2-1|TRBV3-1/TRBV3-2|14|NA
TGTGCCAGCAGCCAATCGGGTTACGGCAATGAGCAGTTCTTC
CASSQSGYGNEQFF
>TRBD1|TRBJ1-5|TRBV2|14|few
TGTGCCAGCAAGATAGGGACAGCCAATCAGCCCCAGCATTTT
CASKIGTANQPQHF